The rows below give T cell receptor beta chains drawn from one sample of a study of regulatory T cells in long-lasting Graves disease. TCRdb reanalysed the multiplex PCR reads using MiXCR and keeps one entry per CDR3 protein. The data contain 420,000 or so distinct CDR3 sequences, about 17% of them singletons. These same records also appear under a second study, on T cells in Graves' hyperthyroidism and ophthalmopathy.

Sample: peripheral blood mononuclear cells (PBMCs), taken at new diagnosis, from a patient treated with antithyroid drugs. These receptors were obtained from a woman in her late teens or twenties with Graves disease. Both conserved end residues are part of each CDR3. A D gene is named only where the DNA matches it firmly. Expanded clones are given a class, and other clones once, few, many or no size at all.

d_call	v_call	clone_size	j_call	cdr3_aa	cdr3_nt
TRBD2	TRBV5-8	NA	TRBJ2-1	CASSLNGLAGGPPHNEQFF	TGTGCCAGCAGCTTGAATGGACTAGCGGGAGGCCCCCCCCACAATGAGCAGTTCTTC
TRBD2	TRBV20-1	many	TRBJ2-7	CSALGPPGLALYEQYF	TGCAGTGCCCTTGGACCGCCGGGACTAGCTCTCTACGAGCAGTACTTC
TRBD1	TRBV6-5	few	TRBJ1-4	CASSSATGGGEKLFF	TGTGCCAGCAGTTCCGCGACAGGGGGCGGTGAAAAACTGTTTTTT
NA	TRBV24-1	many	TRBJ2-4	CATSDLGVAKNIQYF	TGTGCCACCAGTGATTTGGGGGTAGCCAAAAACATTCAGTACTTC
NA	TRBV20-1	few	TRBJ2-1	CSAIFLVLGNEQFF	TGCAGTGCTATCTTTCTGGTTCTTGGAAATGAGCAGTTCTTC
NA	TRBV9	few	TRBJ2-1	CASSVVDNNEQFF	TGTGCCAGCAGCGTAGTTGACAACAATGAGCAGTTCTTC
NA	TRBV7-9	few	TRBJ1-1	CASSPMDWDTEAFF	TGTGCCAGCAGCCCGATGGATTGGGACACTGAAGCTTTCTTT
TRBD2	TRBV10-2	many	TRBJ2-7	CASKTSGSISSYEQYF	TGCGCCAGCAAGACTAGCGGGAGTATAAGTTCCTACGAGCAGTACTTC
TRBD2	TRBV9	many	TRBJ2-1	CASSVSSGRIHEQFF	TGTGCCAGCAGCGTATCTAGCGGGAGGATCCATGAGCAGTTCTTC
NA	TRBV7-9	NA	TRBJ1-4	CASSLSWTSNEKLFF	TGTGCCAGCAGCTTATCTTGGACAAGTAATGAAAAACTGTTTTTT
NA	TRBV13	NA	TRBJ2-1	CASSFSNDQFF	TGTGCCAGCAGCTTCTCCAATGATCAGTTCTTC
NA	TRBV20-1	many	TRBJ1-6	CSARQGQNSPLHF	TGCAGTGCTAGACAGGGGCAGAATTCACCCCTCCACTTT
TRBD1	TRBV30	few	TRBJ2-5	CAWTRAGGETQYF	TGTGCCTGGACCAGAGCAGGGGGAGAGACCCAGTACTTC
NA	TRBV6-2/TRBV6-3	NA	TRBJ1-5	CASSYSTQPENQPQHF	TGTGCCAGCAGTTACTCAACCCAGCCTGAAAATCAGCCCCAGCATTTT
TRBD1	TRBV24-1	many	TRBJ2-1	CATSDLSGTGYNEQFF	TGTGCCACCAGTGATTTGTCCGGGACAGGGTACAATGAGCAGTTCTTC
TRBD2	TRBV11-1	many	TRBJ2-7	CASSRGLAEDYEQYF	TGTGCCAGCAGCCGAGGGCTAGCGGAAGACTACGAGCAGTACTTC
NA	TRBV6-5	NA	TRBJ2-1	CASSYDAGFVFF	TGTGCCAGCAGTTACGACGCAGGGTTTGTGTTCTTC
TRBD2	TRBV18	few	TRBJ2-2	CASSPSGRPRTGELFF	TGTGCCAGCTCACCTAGCGGGAGGCCCCGCACCGGGGAGCTGTTTTTT
NA	TRBV7-9	many	TRBJ1-2	CASSLNYGYTF	TGTGCCAGCAGTTTGAACTATGGCTACACCTTC
TRBD2	TRBV2	many	TRBJ2-7	CASRGLAGDGTYEQYF	TGTGCCAGCCGCGGACTAGCGGGAGACGGAACCTACGAGCAGTACTTC
NA	TRBV20-1	NA	TRBJ2-1	CSARVLRAGTNEQFF	TGCAGTGCTCGAGTTCTTAGGGCGGGAACCAATGAGCAGTTCTTC
NA	TRBV4-2	many	TRBJ2-2	CASSQGGQRANTGELFF	TGTGCCAGCAGCCAGGGGGGACAGCGAGCGAACACCGGGGAGCTGTTTTTT
NA	TRBV15	many	TRBJ2-5	CATSTGNSLPKETQYF	TGTGCCACCAGCACCGGGAACAGTCTTCCCAAAGAGACCCAGTACTTC
TRBD1	TRBV29-1	many	TRBJ1-1	CSVGTGSYTEAFF	TGCAGCGTCGGGACAGGGTCCTACACTGAAGCTTTCTTT
NA	TRBV6-2/TRBV6-3	NA	TRBJ2-1	CASSGTRVWLERFF	TGTGCCAGCAGTGGTACTAGGGTATGGCTTGAGCGTTTCTTC
NA	TRBV3-1	NA	TRBJ1-4	CASSQDPVGLISEKLFF	TGTGCCAGCAGCCAAGATCCGGTTGGCCTAATAAGTGAAAAACTGTTTTTT
NA	TRBV6-1	many	TRBJ1-2	CASSAVNYGYTF	TGTGCCAGCAGTGCAGTTAACTATGGCTACACCTTC
TRBD1	TRBV28	many	TRBJ2-7	CASSSPGQGKYEQYF	TGTGCCAGCAGCTCCCCGGGACAGGGGAAGTACGAGCAGTACTTC
NA	TRBV10-3	many	TRBJ2-3	CAISEGGDTQYF	TGTGCCATCAGTGAGGGGGGAGATACGCAGTATTTT